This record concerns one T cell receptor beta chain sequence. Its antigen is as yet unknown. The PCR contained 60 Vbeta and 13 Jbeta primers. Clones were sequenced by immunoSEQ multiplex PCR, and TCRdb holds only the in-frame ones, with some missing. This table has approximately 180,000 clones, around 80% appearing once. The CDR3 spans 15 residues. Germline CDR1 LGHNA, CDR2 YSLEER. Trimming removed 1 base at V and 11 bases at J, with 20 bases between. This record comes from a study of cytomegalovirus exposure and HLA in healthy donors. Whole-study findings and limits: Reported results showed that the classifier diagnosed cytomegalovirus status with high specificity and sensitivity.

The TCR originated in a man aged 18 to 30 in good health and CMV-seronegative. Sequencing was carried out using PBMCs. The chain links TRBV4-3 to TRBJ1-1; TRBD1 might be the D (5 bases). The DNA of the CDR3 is TGCGCCAGCAGCCAAGGACGACAGCCCCAAGCGAACGCTTTCTTT. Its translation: CASSQGRQPQANAFF.